The 20 T cell receptor beta chains in this list originate from one sample, sequenced in a study of T-cell reconstitution after alpha-beta-depleted transplantation in children. Preparation of the TCRbeta library used unique molecular identifiers. TCRdb analysed the PCR reads with MiXCR anew, one entry per CDR3 protein. The table includes 600,000 to 700,000 distinct CDR3 sequences, around 16% detected once. The input for sequencing was PBMCs from the stem cell graft donor, taken from the stem cell graft. The receptors shown here come from a human donor who donated a stem cell graft to a child with acute myeloid leukemia.

V is TRBV18 and J is TRBJ1-1, with D unresolved. The CDR3 runs 15 residues. The germline gives CDR1 KGHSH, CDR2 LQKENI. The V and J ends lost 2 bases and 9 bases respectively, with 19 bases between them. Here the CDR3 reads CASSPGESQTSQAFF. CDR3 DNA: TGTGCCAGCTCACCAGGGGAAAGCCAGACCTCCCAAGCTTTCTTT.

This clonotype was recorded many times. V and J are TRBV20-1 and TRBJ2-1; D may be TRBD1 (5 bases). The CDR3 contains 14 residues. Germline V gives CDR1 DFQATT, CDR2 SNEGSKA (reference sequence). The V end was cut by 1 base, the J end by 4 bases, with 11 bases between. The CDR3 sequence: CSARVGAPYNEQFF. CDR3 sequence (DNA): TGCAGTGCTAGAGTAGGGGCCCCTTACAATGAGCAGTTCTTC.

CDR3 sequence: CSARDGGERYNEQFF. In nucleotides, the CDR3 is TGCAGTGCTAGAGATGGGGGGGAGCGATACAATGAGCAGTTCTTC. This chain joins TRBV20-1 and TRBJ2-1, with 7 bases lining up with TRBD2. The germline CDR1 and CDR2 sequences are DFQATT and SNEGSKA (reference sequence). Losses at the gene ends were 0 bases for V and 4 bases for J; bases not matched to a gene: 6. The CDR3 loop spans 15 amino acids.

This clonotype showed up many times. The chain combines TRBV9 with TRBJ2-1; D might be TRBD2 (5 bases). The ends were cut back, 1 base at V and 7 bases at J, with 9 bases in the middle. This CDR3 region has 13 residues. Germline lookup yields CDR1 SGDLS and CDR2 YYNGEE. This CDR3 reads CASSVRSGNEQFF. The CDR3 DNA reads TGTGCCAGCAGCGTAAGATCGGGGAATGAGCAGTTCTTC.

This clonotype was counted only a few times. The chain carries TRBV7-8 and TRBJ2-7; D gene ambiguous. Germline CDR1 and CDR2: SGHVS and FQNEAQ. The CDR3 totals 12 residues. V shed 3 bases and J shed 3 bases, with 6 bases lying between them. Written as DNA, the CDR3 is TGTGCCAGCAGCTTTTGGCTCTACGAGCAGTACGTC. Its protein product is CASSFWLYEQYV.

This clonotype was counted many times. The gene calls are TRBV7-2 and TRBJ1-1; 7 bases are a match to TRBD1. The CDR3 is 15 amino acids. V shed 5 bases and J 3 bases; nucleotides not matched to a gene: 9. CDR1 SGHTA and CDR2 FQGNSA come from the germline V gene. The DNA for the CDR3 is TGTGCCAGCAGCCTCGACAGGGTAGAGGACACTGAAGCTTTCTTT. Translated, it gives CASSLDRVEDTEAFF.

This clonotype came up many times. This chain connects TRBV20-1 to TRBJ2-1; tentatively, D is TRBD1 or TRBD2 (5 bases each). CDR1 is DFQATT, CDR2 SNEGSKA, per germline (reference sequence). This CDR3 spans 14 amino acids. V lost 6 bases to trimming and J lost 4 bases, with 16 bases between them. CDR3 sequence: CSASDWGLYNEQFF. For the CDR3, the DNA is TGCAGTGCCTCGGACTGGGGCCTGTACAATGAGCAGTTCTTC.

This clonotype was counted only a few times. This rearrangement joins TRBV28 to TRBJ2-7; D is undetermined. CDR1 is MDHEN, CDR2 SYDVKM, per germline. The V end lost 5 bases, the J end lost 3 bases, and 17 bases lay between the germline ends. The CDR3 is made up of 15 amino acids. CDR3 protein: CASSIHRRLDYEQYV. In DNA form, the CDR3 reads TGTGCCAGCAGTATCCACCGACGGCTAGACTACGAGCAGTACGTC.

About this clonotype: One base away lies a much larger clone, so this may be a sequencing read error. The chain combines TRBV13 with TRBJ1-2; no reliable D call. There are 15 residues in the CDR3. Germline V gene sequence: CDR1 PRHDT, CDR2 FYEKMQ (reference sequence). CDR3 nucleotide sequence: TGTGCCAGCAGCTTAGCGGCAGAGGCGAACTGTGGCTACACCTTC. Amino acids: CASSLAAEANCGYTF.

This clonotype was detected a few times. The J gene is TRBJ2-1, the V gene TRBV20-1; 12 nucleotides line up with TRBD2. This CDR3 contains 18 residues. Germline V gene lookup returns CDR1 DFQATT and CDR2 SNEGSKA (reference sequence). The V segment lost 3 bases and the J segment 5 bases; nucleotides outside the gene matches: 14. The DNA for the CDR3 is TGCAGTGCTAGTGGGGCTAGCGGGGGGGCAGTTCTCAACAATGAGCAGTTCTTC. It yields the protein CSASGASGGAVLNNEQFF.

V gene TRBV28 combines with J gene TRBJ2-3; D might be TRBD1 (5 bases). The CDR3 contains 16 residues. Germline CDR1 and CDR2: MDHEN and SYDVKM. V lost 4 bases and J lost 1, with 15 bases in between. CDR3 amino acids: CASSSQGPWGTDTQYF. The DNA for the CDR3 is TGTGCCAGCAGTTCGCAGGGCCCCTGGGGCACAGATACGCAGTATTTT.

The chain carries TRBV5-8 and TRBJ2-1; TRBD2 is a possible D gene (5 bases). The CDR3 covers 16 residues. CDR1 is SGHTS, CDR2 YDEGEE, per germline. V was cut by 4 bases and J by 8 bases, with 22 bases left in between. For the CDR3, the DNA is TGTGCCAGCAGCCCCGGACTTAATAACAATCGGGATGAGCAGTTCTTC. As protein: CASSPGLNNNRDEQFF.

This clonotype came up many times. The genes are TRBV5-4 and TRBJ1-1, with D perhaps TRBD1 (5 bases). The V end lost 2 bases, the J end lost 10 bases, and 18 bases lay between the germline ends. The CDR3 is 14 residues long. CDR1 is SGHNT, CDR2 YYREEE, per germline (reference sequence). The CDR3 nucleotides read TGTGCCAGCAGCTTACAGGACCACCAACCGTCAGCTTTCTTT. Its translation is CASSLQDHQPSAFF.

The chain carries TRBV5-1 and TRBJ2-1; the D gene could be TRBD1 or TRBD2 (5 bases each). V was cut by 2 bases and J by 8 bases, with 17 bases left in between. Germline CDR1 and CDR2: SGHRS and YFSETQ. This CDR3 is built from 15 residues. The CDR3 DNA sequence: TGCGCCAGCAGCTTCTCAGGGAACGTGGGGGATGAGCAGTTCTTC. Translated: CASSFSGNVGDEQFF.

This clonotype was seen at least ten times. J is TRBJ2-5 and V is TRBV12-3 or TRBV12-4, with a weak D call TRBD2 (6 bases). Deletions cut 8 bases from V and 1 base from J, with 20 bases between. The CDR3 is made up of 16 amino acids. The CDR3 bases are TGTGCCAGCTCCGGGGGAGATAGAGGGTCCCAAGAGACCCAGTACTTC. This gives the protein CASSGGDRGSQETQYF.

This clonotype showed up many times. The chain combines TRBV9 with TRBJ1-3; no firm D call. Germline values: CDR1 SGDLS, CDR2 YYNGEE. The CDR3 has 15 residues. Trimming pared 2 bases from V and 4 bases from J, leaving 13 bases between. CDR3 loop: CASSVMGMTGNTIYF. CDR3 DNA: TGTGCCAGCAGCGTCATGGGGATGACCGGAAACACCATATATTTT.

This clonotype has at least ten counts. This chain joins TRBV4-2 and TRBJ2-7, with 8 bases lining up with TRBD1. J was trimmed by 5 bases and V by 4 bases; bases with no gene match: 7. The CDR3 extends over 14 amino acids. Germline CDR1 is LGHNA and CDR2 is YNFKEQ. CDR3 region: CASSLRTGTHEQYF. The CDR3 DNA is TGTGCCAGCAGCCTCCGGACAGGGACCCACGAGCAGTACTTC.

The sample holds many counts of this clonotype. The chain couples TRBV29-1 to TRBJ1-5; 7 bases are a match to TRBD1. With 7 bases clipped from V and 6 bases from J, the junction kept 12 bases outside the gene matches. The germline V gene encodes CDR1 SQVTM and CDR2 ANQGSEA. CDR3 size: 14 residues. The CDR3 sequence: CSDPTGDVGQPQHF. The CDR3 DNA sequence: TGCAGCGATCCTACAGGGGACGTGGGTCAGCCCCAGCATTTT.

A word on this clonotype: A junction boundary mismatches the germline segment, possibly from a read error. The chain is built from TRBV4-1 and TRBJ2-3, with 9 bases that match TRBD1. Germline CDR1 and CDR2: MGHRA and YSYEKL. CDR3 length: 18 amino acids. CDR3 region: CASGQGRQGVSSTDTQYF. The CDR3 DNA is TGCGCCAGCGGCCAAGGGAGACAGGGGGTCTCTAGCACAGATACGCAGTATTTT.

This clonotype occurred many times. V gene TRBV12-3 or TRBV12-4 combines with J gene TRBJ2-5; 14 bases map to TRBD2. This CDR3 contains 15 residues. J was trimmed by 5 bases and V by 6 bases; bases with no gene match: 5. CDR3 DNA sequence: TGTGCCAGCAGCCGGACTAGCGGGGGGAGGGAGACCCAGTACTTC. It translates to CASSRTSGGRETQYF.